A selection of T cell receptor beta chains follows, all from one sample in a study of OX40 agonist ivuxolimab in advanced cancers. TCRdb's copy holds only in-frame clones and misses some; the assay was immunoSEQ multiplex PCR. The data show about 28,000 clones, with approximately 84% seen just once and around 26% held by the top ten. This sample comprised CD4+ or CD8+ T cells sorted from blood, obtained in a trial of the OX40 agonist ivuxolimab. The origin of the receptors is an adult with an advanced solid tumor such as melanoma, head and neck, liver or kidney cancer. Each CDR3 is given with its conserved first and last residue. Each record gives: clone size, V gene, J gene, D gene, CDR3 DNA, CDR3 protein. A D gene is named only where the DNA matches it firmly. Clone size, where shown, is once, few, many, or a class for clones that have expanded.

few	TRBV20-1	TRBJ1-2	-	TGCAGTGCACGTGGGGACGACGGCTACACCTTC	CSARGDDGYTF
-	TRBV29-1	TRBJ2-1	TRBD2	TGCAGCGGGTGGTCGATGGGGGGGGAGTATGAGCAGTTCTTC	CSGWSMGGEYEQFF
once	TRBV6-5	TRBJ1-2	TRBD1	TGTGCCAGCCGACAGGGGGTGTATGGCTACACCTTC	CASRQGVYGYTF
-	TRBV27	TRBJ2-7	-	TGTGCCAGCAGTTTTGGGGGGCAGGCCTACGAGCAGTACTTC	CASSFGGQAYEQYF
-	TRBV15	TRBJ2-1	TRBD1	TGTGCCACCAGCGGGACAGAATCAAACTACAATGAGCAGTTCTTC	CATSGTESNYNEQFF
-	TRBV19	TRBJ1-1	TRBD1	TGTGCCAGTAGTATCCAGGGGGCGAGTGGGACTTTCTTT	CASSIQGASGTFF
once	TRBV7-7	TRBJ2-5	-	TGTGCTAGCAGCTTAGGGGGGGATCAAGAGACCCAGTACTTC	CASSLGGDQETQYF
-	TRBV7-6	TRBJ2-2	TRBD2	TGTGCCAGCAGCCCCTATGCTAGCGGGAACGCCGGGGAGCTGTTTTTT	CASSPYASGNAGELFF
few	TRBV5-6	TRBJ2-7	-	TGTGCCAGCAGCCATTCCGGGACCGAGGCCTACGAGCAGTACTTC	CASSHSGTEAYEQYF
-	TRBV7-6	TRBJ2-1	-	TGTGCCAGCAGCTTTGGGGGGAGCAGGTACAATGAGCAGTTCTTC	CASSFGGSRYNEQFF
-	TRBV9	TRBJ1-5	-	TGTGCCAGCACCGAAGGGGGTTGCAATCAGCCCCAGCATTTT	CASTEGGCNQPQHF
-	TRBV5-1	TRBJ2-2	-	TGCGCCAGCAGCTTGGCTCCCTTAGAGAAGAAGACCGGGGAGCTGTTTTTT	CASSLAPLEKKTGELFF
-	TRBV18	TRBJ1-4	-	TGTGCCAGCTCACCGGGGACGAATAATGAAAAACTGTTTTTT	CASSPGTNNEKLFF
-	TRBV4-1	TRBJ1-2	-	TGCGCCAGCAGCCAAGATAGGGCTAACTATGGCTACACCTTC	CASSQDRANYGYTF
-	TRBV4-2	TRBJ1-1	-	TGTGCCAGCAGCCAAGAGGGAGTAGTGACTGAAGCTTTCTTT	CASSQEGVVTEAFF
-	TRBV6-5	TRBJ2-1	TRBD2	TGTGCCAGCAGCCTAGGGAGGGGCATCAACAATGAGCAGTTCTTC	CASSLGRGINNEQFF
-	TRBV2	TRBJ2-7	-	TGTGCCAGCAGTGAAATCGGGGGGCCTGGGTACGAGCAGTACTTC	CASSEIGGPGYEQYF